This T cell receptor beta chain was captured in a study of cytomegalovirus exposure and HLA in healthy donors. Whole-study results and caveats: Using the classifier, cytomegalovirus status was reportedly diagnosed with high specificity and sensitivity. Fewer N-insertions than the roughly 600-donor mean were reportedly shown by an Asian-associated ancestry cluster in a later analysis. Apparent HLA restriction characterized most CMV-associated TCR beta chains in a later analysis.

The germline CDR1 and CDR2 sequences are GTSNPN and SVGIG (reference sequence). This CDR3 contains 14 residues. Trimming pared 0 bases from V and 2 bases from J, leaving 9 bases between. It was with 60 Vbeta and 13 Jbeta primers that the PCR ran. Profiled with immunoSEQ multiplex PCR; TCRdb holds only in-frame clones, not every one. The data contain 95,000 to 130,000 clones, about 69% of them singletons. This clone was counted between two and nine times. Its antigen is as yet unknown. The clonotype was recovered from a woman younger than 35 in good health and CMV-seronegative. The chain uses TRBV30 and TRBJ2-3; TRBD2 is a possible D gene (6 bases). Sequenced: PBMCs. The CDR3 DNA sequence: TGTGCCTGGAGTGTGGGAGGACTCACAGATACGCAGTATTTT. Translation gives CAWSVGGLTDTQYF. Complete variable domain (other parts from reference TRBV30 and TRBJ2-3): SQTIHQWPATLVQPVGSPLSLECTVEGTSNPNLYWYRQAAGRGLQLLFYSVGIGQISSEVPQNLSASRPQDRQFILSSKKLLLSDSGFYLCAWSVGGLTDTQYFGPGTRLTVL.